A single sample is the source of the 25 T cell receptor beta chains below, sequenced in a study of neurological immune-mediated disorders. TCRdb re-called the 5' RACE reads through MiXCR, storing one row per CDR3 protein. The sample holds 120,000 or so distinct CDR3 sequences; more than 2.5% are singletons and the top ten take around 1.2%. Source material: PBMCs. Receptors were obtained from a woman between 25 and 40 years old with multiple sclerosis.

This clonotype was detected ten times or more. The V gene is TRBV6-2 or TRBV6-3, the J gene TRBJ2-1; D not resolved. This CDR3 has 11 amino acids. Germline lookup yields CDR1 MNHEY and CDR2 SVGEGT. V was trimmed by 2 bases and J by 9 bases, leaving 5 bases between them. CDR3 protein: CASSYSSEQFF. The DNA for the CDR3 is TGTGCCAGCAGTTACAGCAGTGAGCAGTTCTTC.

This clonotype was seen ten or more times. V and J are TRBV12-3 or TRBV12-4 and TRBJ2-5; D not certain. With 3 bases removed from V and 10 bases from J, the gap between germline ends came to 9 bases. This CDR3 is 11 amino acids long. The CDR3 sequence: CASSFRRVQYF. In DNA form, the CDR3 reads TGTGCCAGCAGTTTTCGCCGGGTCCAGTACTTC.

This clonotype has at least ten counts. The rearrangement uses TRBV20-1 and TRBJ1-1; no clear D. Germline V gene lookup returns CDR1 DFQATT and CDR2 SNEGSKA (reference sequence). V lost 4 bases to trimming and J lost 0 bases, with 6 bases between them. CDR3 length: 12 residues. CDR3 sequence (DNA): TGCAGTGCTACCCACATGAACACTGAAGCTTTCTTT. It yields the protein CSATHMNTEAFF.

This clonotype was recorded at least ten times. This chain uses TRBV19 with TRBJ1-4; D gene ambiguous. The V and J ends lost 6 bases and 8 bases respectively, with 10 bases between them. The CDR3 sequence is 12 residues long. CDR1 and CDR2 from the germline V gene are LNHDA and SQIVND (reference sequence). The CDR3 DNA reads as TGTGCCAGTAGGGGGTTAGGGGAAAAACTGTTTTTT. Encoded protein: CASRGLGEKLFF.

This clonotype occurred many times. Here the CDR3 DNA reads TGCGCCAGCAGGATGACAGGGGGTAGCTCCTACGAGCAGTACTTC. Protein sequence: CASRMTGGSSYEQYF. The genes are TRBV5-1 and TRBJ2-7; 9 nucleotides match TRBD1. The V gene end was trimmed by 5 bases and the J gene end by 0 bases; junction bases not matched to a gene: 6. CDR3 length equals 15 residues. Germline V CDR1 and CDR2: SGHRS, YFSETQ.

This clonotype has ten or more counts. The chain recombines TRBV20-1 with TRBJ2-2, with D uncertain. Germline-derived CDR1 and CDR2 are DFQATT and SNEGSKA (reference sequence). CDR3 length: 15 amino acids. V lost 3 bases and J lost 1, with 12 bases in between. In DNA form, the CDR3 reads TGCAGTGCTAGCGGTGTACTACTGAACACCGGGGAGCTGTTTTTT. Encoded protein: CSASGVLLNTGELFF.

DNA of the CDR3: TGTGCCAGTCGAGACAGAATCAATCAGCCCCAGCATTTT. Encoded protein: CASRDRINQPQHF. The rearrangement uses TRBV19 and TRBJ1-5, with a possible D match to TRBD1 (5 bases). Germline-derived CDR1 and CDR2 are LNHDA and SQIVND (reference sequence). CDR3 length equals 13 residues. The V and J ends lost 8 bases and 3 bases respectively, with 11 bases between them.

This clonotype was seen many times. The rearrangement links TRBV12-3 or TRBV12-4 to TRBJ1-5; the D gene is possibly TRBD1 (6 bases). This CDR3 has 14 amino acids. The V and J ends lost 4 bases and 6 bases respectively, with 13 bases between them. The CDR3 protein is CASSSTGFIQPQHF. As DNA, the CDR3 is TGTGCCAGCAGTTCTACAGGGTTCATTCAGCCCCAGCATTTT.

This clonotype was recorded many times. The J gene is TRBJ2-6, the V gene TRBV5-1; possible D gene TRBD2, 5 bases. Trimming stripped 4 bases from V and 2 bases from J, with 10 bases between. The CDR3 loop spans 15 amino acids. CDR1 is SGHRS, CDR2 YFSETQ, per germline. CDR3 protein: CASSQTGTGANVLTF. CDR3 sequence (DNA): TGCGCCAGCAGCCAGACGGGGACTGGGGCCAACGTCCTGACTTTC.

This clonotype has at least ten counts. The chain has TRBV6-1 and TRBJ2-7, with D unresolved. The CDR3 is 14 amino acids. V dropped 1 base and J dropped 4 bases, with 11 bases sitting between them. CDR1 MNHNS and CDR2 SASEGT come from the germline V gene. In DNA, the CDR3 is TGTGCCAGCAGTGAAGTAGTAGTGCGGTACGAGCAGTACTTC. This translates into CASSEVVVRYEQYF.

This clonotype showed up many times. V gene TRBV20-1 combines with J gene TRBJ2-1; 8 positions agree with TRBD2. J lost 8 bases, V lost 6 bases, and 12 bases had no gene match. The CDR3 contains 14 residues. Germline assignment: CDR1 DFQATT and CDR2 SNEGSKA (reference sequence). In DNA, the CDR3 is TGCAGTGCCAGGGGCGGGACTAGGGGCTATGAGCAGTTCTTC. Amino acids: CSARGGTRGYEQFF.

This clonotype was detected many times. Here the CDR3 reads CASRGLSTEAFF. The CDR3 DNA sequence: TGCGCCAGCCGAGGGCTGAGCACTGAAGCTTTCTTT. The J gene is TRBJ1-1, the V gene TRBV5-1; D not certain. The CDR3 has 12 residues. Trimming left V 7 bases short and J 4 bases short, with 11 bases between. Germline lookup yields CDR1 SGHRS and CDR2 YFSETQ.

This clonotype occurred many times. The gene calls are TRBV5-6 and TRBJ2-2, with D tentatively TRBD1 (5 bases). V dropped 3 bases and J dropped 0 bases, with 9 bases sitting between them. This CDR3 comprises 15 residues. In germline, CDR1 is SGHDT, CDR2 YYEEEE. The CDR3 here is CASSSRQTNTGELFF. The CDR3 coding sequence is TGTGCCAGCAGCTCCCGACAGACGAACACCGGGGAGCTGTTTTTT.

The sample holds many counts of this clonotype. The chain couples TRBV10-3 to TRBJ1-1; no definite D call. The CDR3 has 15 residues. In germline, CDR1 is ENHRY, CDR2 SYGVKD. V was clipped by 0 bases and J by 8 bases, with 16 bases between them. CDR3 in amino acids: CAISESGLPTIEAFF. In DNA form, the CDR3 reads TGTGCCATCAGTGAGTCTGGATTACCCACCATAGAAGCTTTCTTT.

This chain connects TRBV11-2 to TRBJ2-2; D not resolved. Germline V gene data show CDR1 as SGHAT and CDR2 as FQNNGV. V was clipped by 5 bases and J by 4 bases, with 5 bases between them. The CDR3 extends over 12 amino acids. The CDR3 spells CASSEVTGELFF. The CDR3, as DNA: TGTGCCAGCAGCGAAGTCACCGGGGAGCTGTTTTTT. Full variable domain (outside the CDR3, taken from reference TRBV11-2 and TRBJ2-2): EAGVAQSPRYKIIEKRQSVAFWCNPISGHATLYWYQQILGQGPKLLIQFQNNGVVDDSQLPKDRFSAERLKGVDSTLKIQPAKLEDSAVYLCASSEVTGELFFGEGSRLTVL.

The sample holds many counts of this clonotype. The rearrangement uses TRBV27 and TRBJ1-2, with TRBD1 matching over 11 bases. The length of the CDR3 is 13 residues. Germline V gene data show CDR1 as MNHEY and CDR2 as SMNVEV (reference sequence). The V segment lost 7 bases and the J segment 13 bases; nucleotides outside the gene matches: 11. CDR3 region: CASKNRDRGTSTF. Written as DNA, the CDR3 is TGTGCCAGCAAAAACCGGGACAGGGGGACCTCCACCTTC.

This clonotype occurred a few times. V and J are TRBV20-1 and TRBJ2-1; 9 nucleotides align to TRBD1. Germline values: CDR1 DFQATT, CDR2 SNEGSKA (reference sequence). CDR3 length: 14 residues. Germline trimming cut 3 bases from V and 6 bases from J; bases unmatched to any gene: 6. The CDR3 nucleotides read TGCAGTGCTAGGGACGGGACAGGGTTCAATGAGCAGTTCTTC. Its translation: CSARDGTGFNEQFF.

Ten or more counts support this clonotype. The V and J genes are TRBV5-5 and TRBJ1-5; D unclear. V was shortened by 0 bases and J by 12 bases, with 10 bases between the two germline ends. Germline lookup yields CDR1 SGHKS and CDR2 YYEKEE (reference sequence). There are 12 residues in the CDR3. CDR3 sequence: CASSLDPWVQHF. The CDR3 DNA is TGTGCCAGCAGCTTGGACCCTTGGGTCCAGCATTTT.

In this sample, this clonotype turned up many times. This rearrangement joins TRBV5-1 to TRBJ2-1, with 12 bases identical to TRBD2. V lost 0 bases and J lost 0; bases outside the gene matches: 4. The germline CDR1 and CDR2 sequences are SGHRS and YFSETQ. The CDR3 is 18 residues long. This CDR3 reads CASSLVPSGGVSYNEQFF. The DNA for the CDR3 is TGCGCCAGCAGCTTGGTTCCTAGCGGGGGGGTCTCCTACAATGAGCAGTTCTTC.

This clonotype was detected many times. The chain couples TRBV12-3 or TRBV12-4 to TRBJ2-7; the D gene could be TRBD1 or TRBD2 (6 bases each). Trimming removed 6 bases from V and 0 bases from J, with 18 bases in between. This CDR3 comprises 16 residues. CDR3 loop: CASSPMGGVPSYEQYF. The CDR3 region has the DNA TGTGCCAGCAGCCCAATGGGGGGCGTCCCCTCCTACGAGCAGTACTTC.

There are many counts of this clonotype. The V gene is TRBV11-2, the J gene TRBJ1-6; no clear D. This CDR3 contains 14 residues. Germline V gives CDR1 SGHAT, CDR2 FQNNGV. V lost 2 bases, J lost 7 bases, and 9 bases lay in between. The CDR3 sequence is CASSLRSPNSPLHF. The CDR3 DNA reads TGTGCCAGCAGCTTACGCAGTCCAAATTCACCCCTCCACTTT.

Many counts were recorded for this clonotype. The J gene is TRBJ1-4, the V gene TRBV5-1, with TRBD1 matching 9 bases. The germline V gene encodes CDR1 SGHRS and CDR2 YFSETQ. V was clipped by 3 bases and J by 5 bases; unmatched bases: 2. The CDR3 totals 14 residues. This chain's CDR3 is CASSSDRGNEKLFF. The CDR3 DNA reads TGCGCCAGCAGCTCCGACAGGGGGAATGAAAAACTGTTTTTT.

This clonotype was recorded at least ten times. As DNA, the CDR3 is TGTGCCACTTCGGATCTGCTGGGCACTGAAGCTTTCTTT. Translated, it gives CATSDLLGTEAFF. The V gene is TRBV19, the J gene TRBJ1-1; D unclear. The V gene's germline CDR1 is LNHDA and CDR2 SQIVND (reference sequence). Trimming removed 10 bases at V and 4 bases at J, with 16 bases between. The CDR3 sequence is 13 residues long.

This clonotype has a count of ten or more. The rearrangement links TRBV7-2 to TRBJ2-5, with D uncertain. CDR1 is SGHTA, CDR2 FQGNSA, per germline. Deletions cut 1 base from V and 1 base from J, with 4 bases between. The length of the CDR3 is 13 residues. The CDR3 here is CASSLVSQETQYF. The CDR3 coding sequence is TGTGCCAGCAGCTTAGTCAGCCAAGAGACCCAGTACTTC.

In its sample, this clonotype was seen many times. The rearrangement joins TRBV7-2 to TRBJ1-1; 7 bases fit TRBD1. The CDR3 sequence is 14 residues long. The germline CDR1 and CDR2 sequences are SGHTA and FQGNSA. Losses at the gene ends were 1 base for V and 1 base for J; bases not matched to a gene: 0. The CDR3 DNA is TGTGCCAGCAGCTTAGGGACAGGGAACACTGAAGCTTTCTTT. Protein sequence: CASSLGTGNTEAFF.